This T cell receptor (beta chain) was documented in a study of cytomegalovirus exposure and HLA in healthy donors. The CDR3 has 14 residues. This clone appeared a single time. What it binds is not known. The PCR contained 60 Vbeta and 13 Jbeta primers. The data were produced by immunoSEQ multiplex PCR, yet TCRdb's version contains in-frame clones alone and is incomplete. This sample carries tens of thousands of clones, around 80% of them seen once, and the ten largest clones take roughly 51%. Study-level points and caveats: Association of a missense DCLRE1C variant with TCR beta V- and J-gene trimming was reported in a later analysis. In most subjects, TCR beta sequences reportedly gave accurate predictions of HLA-A and HLA-B alleles. The study designated 150 to 200 TCR beta chains cytomegalovirus-associated. Solely CMV serostatus was available to characterize immune exposure.

The clonotype was recovered from a man aged 50-60 years in good health and CMV-seropositive. Sequenced input: PBMCs. This chain links TRBV12-1 with TRBJ2-3; the D call in the table, TRBD1, was not verified against the DNA. TRBV12-1 is a documented pseudogene. The CDR3 DNA follows: TGTGCCAGCAGCTTTGTCAGGGGCGCAGATACGCAGTATTTT. It codes for CASSFVRGADTQYF.